The T cell receptor beta chain described here comes from a study of lymphopenia after photon versus proton radiotherapy. The CDR3 loop spans 11 amino acids. Trimming removed 7 bases from V and 6 bases from J, with 10 bases in between. The germline V gene encodes CDR1 LNHDA and CDR2 SQIVND (reference sequence). Study-wide points: Relative stability marked proton patients; photon patients lost diversity and naive cells. A bigger post-nadir fall in TCR diversity correlated inversely with survival time in deceased patients. Oligoclonal CD8+ Temra expansion after nadir drove photon patients' diversity drop. Better survival with proton therapy was suggested as possible, not demonstrated.

Regarding this clone: Its antigen remains unidentified.

TCRdb's copy holds only in-frame clones and misses some; the assay was immunoSEQ multiplex PCR. The sample gives approximately 30,000 clones, roughly four fifths of which show up once; around 30% is in the top ten. The sequences come from peripheral blood, collected from a patient treated with photon-based radiotherapy. J is TRBJ2-7 and V is TRBV19; D not certain. The source is a man between 45 and 60 years old with gastric cancer. CDR3 sequence: CASTYPPEQYF. The CDR3, as DNA: TGTGCCAGTACCTACCCCCCCGAGCAGTACTTC. Variable domain in full (rest from reference TRBV19 and TRBJ2-7): DGGITQSPKYLFRKEGQNVTLSCEQNLNHDAMYWYRQDPGQGLRLIYYSQIVNDFQKGDIAEGYSVSREKKESFPLTVTSAQKNPTAFYLCASTYPPEQYFGPGTRLTVT.